This is a list of T cell receptor beta chains from one sample in a study of control samples from healthy donors and cancer patients. Here immunoSEQ multiplex PCR was the method, and the copy in TCRdb shows in-frame clones only, minus some. Among tens of thousands of clones, approximately 89% were seen once, and the ten largest hold 22%. Sequenced material: PBMCs. The receptors derive from a woman aged 40 to 49 with head and neck cancer. CDR3s include the opening cysteine and the closing phenylalanine or tryptophan. The D gene is left open where the match is weak. Rows may omit the clone size; those that give it use once, few, many or a size class.

clone size: few
J gene: TRBJ1-2
D gene: NA
V gene: TRBV12-3/TRBV12-4
CDR3 DNA: TGTGCCAGCAGTTCCATACTAGGCTACACCTTC
CDR3 protein: CASSSILGYTF

clone size: NA
J gene: TRBJ2-5
D gene: TRBD1
V gene: TRBV5-1
CDR3 DNA: TGCGCCAGCAGCTTGGGGAGAGGGGGCGAGACCCAGTACTTC
CDR3 protein: CASSLGRGGETQYF

clone size: NA
J gene: TRBJ2-3
D gene: TRBD2
V gene: TRBV14
CDR3 DNA: TGTGCCAGCAGCCAAGTTGGGCTAGCGGGGGGGCTAGATACGCAGTATTTT
CDR3 protein: CASSQVGLAGGLDTQYF

clone size: NA
J gene: TRBJ1-2
D gene: TRBD1
V gene: TRBV25-1
CDR3 DNA: TGTGCCAGCACCGGACAGGGGCGATCTAGCTATGGCTACACCTTC
CDR3 protein: CASTGQGRSSYGYTF

clone size: NA
J gene: TRBJ2-5
D gene: NA
V gene: TRBV12-3/TRBV12-4
CDR3 DNA: TGTGCCAGCAGTTTCTGGGTCAGGGAGACCCAGTACTTC
CDR3 protein: CASSFWVRETQYF

clone size: NA
J gene: TRBJ2-7
D gene: TRBD2
V gene: TRBV19
CDR3 DNA: TGTGCCAGTAGTATAGGGACTAGCGGTCCCTACGAGCAGTACTTC
CDR3 protein: CASSIGTSGPYEQYF

clone size: NA
J gene: TRBJ1-2
D gene: TRBD1
V gene: TRBV27
CDR3 DNA: TGTGCCAGCAGTTTCGGGCAGGGGGTGAACTATGGCTACACCTTC
CDR3 protein: CASSFGQGVNYGYTF

clone size: NA
J gene: TRBJ1-6
D gene: TRBD1
V gene: TRBV7-9
CDR3 DNA: TGTGCCAGCAGTCGGGACAGGCATAATTCACCCCTCCACTTT
CDR3 protein: CASSRDRHNSPLHF

clone size: NA
J gene: TRBJ1-1
D gene: NA
V gene: TRBV7-9
CDR3 DNA: TGTGCCAGCAGGTCCCAGGCGATGAACACTGAAGCTTTCTTT
CDR3 protein: CASRSQAMNTEAFF

clone size: NA
J gene: TRBJ2-7
D gene: NA
V gene: TRBV3-1/TRBV3-2
CDR3 DNA: TGTGCCAGCAGCCAAGTTAGGAACGAGCAGTACTTC
CDR3 protein: CASSQVRNEQYF

clone size: once
J gene: TRBJ2-5
D gene: TRBD2
V gene: TRBV29-1
CDR3 DNA: TGCAGCGTAGGCTTAGCGGGAGTAGTAGAGACCCAGTACTTC
CDR3 protein: CSVGLAGVVETQYF

clone size: NA
J gene: TRBJ2-7
D gene: TRBD1
V gene: TRBV3-1/TRBV3-2
CDR3 DNA: TGTGCCAGCAGCCAGGGTCACCGGGGACAGGGTGGCAACGAGCAGTACTTC
CDR3 protein: CASSQGHRGQGGNEQYF

clone size: NA
J gene: TRBJ2-2
D gene: NA
V gene: TRBV2
CDR3 DNA: TGTGCCAGGGGGGCGGTTATGGGGAGCACCGGGGAGCTGTTTTTT
CDR3 protein: CARGAVMGSTGELFF

clone size: few
J gene: TRBJ2-1
D gene: TRBD2
V gene: TRBV13
CDR3 DNA: TGTGCCAGCAGCAACGGACTAGCGGGGGTAAATGAGCAGTTCTTC
CDR3 protein: CASSNGLAGVNEQFF

clone size: NA
J gene: TRBJ2-5
D gene: TRBD2
V gene: TRBV5-6
CDR3 DNA: TGTGCCAGCAGCTTTTTTCTAGCGGGAGGGGTGTCCACCCAGTACTTC
CDR3 protein: CASSFFLAGGVSTQYF

clone size: NA
J gene: TRBJ2-1
D gene: NA
V gene: TRBV11-3
CDR3 DNA: TGTGCCAGCAGCTTAGATTTGGGACAAGGTTCTGAGCAGTTCTTC
CDR3 protein: CASSLDLGQGSEQFF

clone size: few
J gene: TRBJ2-5
D gene: NA
V gene: TRBV3-1/TRBV3-2
CDR3 DNA: TGTGCCAGCAGCCAAGAAGAATCCAGGACCCAGTACTTC
CDR3 protein: CASSQEESRTQYF

clone size: few
J gene: TRBJ1-2
D gene: TRBD1
V gene: TRBV10-2
CDR3 DNA: TGCGCCAGCAGTCTGGGGACAGGGGGCAGCTATGGCTACACCTTC
CDR3 protein: CASSLGTGGSYGYTF

clone size: NA
J gene: TRBJ2-1
D gene: NA
V gene: TRBV7-9
CDR3 DNA: TGTGCCAGCAGCTTAGAACAGGGTCTTCGGAATGAGCAGTTCTTC
CDR3 protein: CASSLEQGLRNEQFF

clone size: NA
J gene: TRBJ2-1
D gene: TRBD2
V gene: TRBV2
CDR3 DNA: TGTGCCAGCCTGGGAGGGACTACCTACAATGAGCAGTTCTTC
CDR3 protein: CASLGGTTYNEQFF

clone size: NA
J gene: TRBJ2-6
D gene: TRBD1
V gene: TRBV28
CDR3 DNA: TGTGCCAGCAGTGCCACTGGAACCGGGACAGGGTTTTCAGGGGCCAACGTCCTGACTTTC
CDR3 protein: CASSATGTGTGFSGANVLTF

clone size: NA
J gene: TRBJ2-3
D gene: NA
V gene: TRBV5-1
CDR3 DNA: TGCGCCAGCAGTTTTAGAGCCGGGACACGTGGCACAGATACGCAGTATTTT
CDR3 protein: CASSFRAGTRGTDTQYF

clone size: NA
J gene: TRBJ2-1
D gene: TRBD2
V gene: TRBV2
CDR3 DNA: TGTGCCAGCACGGGACTAGCCCTGGAGTGGCAGTTCTTC
CDR3 protein: CASTGLALEWQFF

clone size: NA
J gene: TRBJ2-1
D gene: NA
V gene: TRBV7-3
CDR3 DNA: TGTGCCAGCAGCTTCGCAGAGAGCTCCTACAATGAGCAGTTCTTC
CDR3 protein: CASSFAESSYNEQFF

clone size: NA
J gene: TRBJ1-5
D gene: TRBD1
V gene: TRBV5-6
CDR3 DNA: TGTGCCAGCAGCGTCCAGGACAGGGGGTATCAGCCCCAGCATTTT
CDR3 protein: CASSVQDRGYQPQHF

clone size: NA
J gene: TRBJ1-5
D gene: NA
V gene: TRBV6-1
CDR3 DNA: TGTGCCAGCAGTGAACGATGGCAAAGCAATCAGCCCCAGCATTTT
CDR3 protein: CASSERWQSNQPQHF

clone size: NA
J gene: TRBJ1-1
D gene: NA
V gene: TRBV5-1
CDR3 DNA: TGCGCCAGCAGCCTGGACGGTCGAGGGAACACTGAAGCTTTCTTT
CDR3 protein: CASSLDGRGNTEAFF

clone size: NA
J gene: TRBJ2-1
D gene: NA
V gene: TRBV29-1
CDR3 DNA: TGCAGCGTTGACTTCCGAAGCGTTAACAATGAGCAGTTCTTC
CDR3 protein: CSVDFRSVNNEQFF

clone size: NA
J gene: TRBJ2-1
D gene: NA
V gene: TRBV5-6
CDR3 DNA: TGTGCCAGCAGTTGGGGTTGGGCGGAGATCTACAATGAGCAGTTCTTC
CDR3 protein: CASSWGWAEIYNEQFF

clone size: NA
J gene: TRBJ2-5
D gene: NA
V gene: TRBV11-1
CDR3 DNA: TGTGCCAGCAGCTTAAGGGTACAAGAGACCCAGTACTTC
CDR3 protein: CASSLRVQETQYF

clone size: NA
J gene: TRBJ1-2
D gene: NA
V gene: TRBV9
CDR3 DNA: TGTGCCAGCAGCCCTGACAGAAACTATGGCTACACCTTC
CDR3 protein: CASSPDRNYGYTF

clone size: NA
J gene: TRBJ1-2
D gene: TRBD1
V gene: TRBV3-1/TRBV3-2
CDR3 DNA: TGTGCCAGCAGCCAGACAGGGGGGCAGTACTATGGCTACACCTTC
CDR3 protein: CASSQTGGQYYGYTF

clone size: NA
J gene: TRBJ2-1
D gene: NA
V gene: TRBV2
CDR3 DNA: TGTGCCAGCAGTGAAACCGGCAGGGGAGATGAGCAGTTCTTC
CDR3 protein: CASSETGRGDEQFF

clone size: NA
J gene: TRBJ2-7
D gene: NA
V gene: TRBV10-3
CDR3 DNA: TGTGCCACGAGGGCTTCTCTAGGCAACGAGCAGTACTTC
CDR3 protein: CATRASLGNEQYF

clone size: NA
J gene: TRBJ1-2
D gene: NA
V gene: TRBV5-1
CDR3 DNA: TGCGCCAGCAGCTTGGCCCTAGCAGCTAACTATGGCTACACCTTC
CDR3 protein: CASSLALAANYGYTF

clone size: NA
J gene: TRBJ2-7
D gene: TRBD2
V gene: TRBV14
CDR3 DNA: TGTGCCAGCAGCCCAGCGGGGGGACCCTTTTACGAGCAGTACTTC
CDR3 protein: CASSPAGGPFYEQYF

clone size: once
J gene: TRBJ2-3
D gene: TRBD2
V gene: TRBV18
CDR3 DNA: TGTGCCAGCTCACCACCCGGGACTAGCGGGAGTCACAGCACAGATACGCAGTATTTT
CDR3 protein: CASSPPGTSGSHSTDTQYF

clone size: NA
J gene: TRBJ2-7
D gene: TRBD2
V gene: TRBV27
CDR3 DNA: TGTGCCAGCAGTCCGGGACTAGCGGGAGGGGATGGCCAGTACTTC
CDR3 protein: CASSPGLAGGDGQYF

clone size: NA
J gene: TRBJ1-1
D gene: NA
V gene: TRBV5-5
CDR3 DNA: TGTGCCAGCAGATCAAACGCCATGAACACTGAAGCTTTCTTT
CDR3 protein: CASRSNAMNTEAFF

clone size: NA
J gene: TRBJ1-1
D gene: NA
V gene: TRBV5-8
CDR3 DNA: TGTGCCAGCAGGGGGACTTGGGGGAACACTGAAGCTTTCTTT
CDR3 protein: CASRGTWGNTEAFF

clone size: NA
J gene: TRBJ1-2
D gene: TRBD1
V gene: TRBV5-4
CDR3 DNA: TGTGCCAGCACCACTTCGACAGGGTTGAGTGGCTACACCTTC
CDR3 protein: CASTTSTGLSGYTF

clone size: NA
J gene: TRBJ2-1
D gene: TRBD1
V gene: TRBV6-4
CDR3 DNA: TGTGCCAGCAGTGAGGGGACAGGGGTTAATGAGCAGTTCTTC
CDR3 protein: CASSEGTGVNEQFF

clone size: NA
J gene: TRBJ1-2
D gene: NA
V gene: TRBV19
CDR3 DNA: TGTGCCAGTAGTCAGGGAGTTAACTATGGCTACACCTTC
CDR3 protein: CASSQGVNYGYTF

clone size: NA
J gene: TRBJ1-1
D gene: NA
V gene: TRBV2
CDR3 DNA: TGTGCCAGCAGCCGGGACGTTCACACTGAAGCTTTCTTT
CDR3 protein: CASSRDVHTEAFF

clone size: NA
J gene: TRBJ2-1
D gene: NA
V gene: TRBV19
CDR3 DNA: TGTGCCAGTAGTATTTTGATGCGGGCGGCCGAGCAGTTCTTC
CDR3 protein: CASSILMRAAEQFF

clone size: NA
J gene: TRBJ2-5
D gene: NA
V gene: TRBV27
CDR3 DNA: TGTGCCAGCAGTTTGACCGACAGGAAAGAGACCCAGTACTTC
CDR3 protein: CASSLTDRKETQYF

clone size: NA
J gene: TRBJ2-1
D gene: TRBD2
V gene: TRBV28
CDR3 DNA: TGTGCCAGCATCGCTCCGGAGAGCGGGGACTACAATGAGCAGTTCTTC
CDR3 protein: CASIAPESGDYNEQFF

clone size: NA
J gene: TRBJ2-1
D gene: NA
V gene: TRBV7-6
CDR3 DNA: TGTGCCAGCAGCCCCTGGACGCCGCGGAATGAGCAGTTCTTC
CDR3 protein: CASSPWTPRNEQFF

clone size: NA
J gene: TRBJ1-2
D gene: NA
V gene: TRBV13
CDR3 DNA: TGTGCCAGCAGCTTCCGACAGGCCGACTATGGCTACACCTTC
CDR3 protein: CASSFRQADYGYTF

clone size: once
J gene: TRBJ1-3
D gene: TRBD1
V gene: TRBV2
CDR3 DNA: TGTGCCAGCAGTGGACAGGGGGCGTTTGGAAACACCATATATTTT
CDR3 protein: CASSGQGAFGNTIYF

clone size: few
J gene: TRBJ1-4
D gene: TRBD1
V gene: TRBV5-4
CDR3 DNA: TGTGCCAGCAGCTTAGGTGGGGGGACAGGACGCGAAAAACTGTTTTTT
CDR3 protein: CASSLGGGTGREKLFF

clone size: NA
J gene: TRBJ2-7
D gene: NA
V gene: TRBV27
CDR3 DNA: TGTGCCAGCGGAAGAAGGGGGGCCTACGAGCAGTACTTC
CDR3 protein: CASGRRGAYEQYF

clone size: NA
J gene: TRBJ2-6
D gene: NA
V gene: TRBV3-1/TRBV3-2
CDR3 DNA: TGTGCCAGCACCGAAAAAGGACAGAACTCTGGGGCCAACGTCCTGACTTTC
CDR3 protein: CASTEKGQNSGANVLTF

clone size: NA
J gene: TRBJ2-1
D gene: TRBD1
V gene: TRBV3-1/TRBV3-2
CDR3 DNA: TGTGCCAGCAGCCAAGGGGACAGGGTGGATGAGCAGTTCTTC
CDR3 protein: CASSQGDRVDEQFF

clone size: NA
J gene: TRBJ1-4
D gene: NA
V gene: TRBV5-6
CDR3 DNA: TGTGCCAGCACGGGGAAGAGGGGCGGTGAAAAACTGTTTTTT
CDR3 protein: CASTGKRGGEKLFF

clone size: NA
J gene: TRBJ1-5
D gene: NA
V gene: TRBV7-9
CDR3 DNA: TGTGCCAGCAGCCTTGACGCAAGAGGCAATCAGCCCCAGCATTTT
CDR3 protein: CASSLDARGNQPQHF

clone size: NA
J gene: TRBJ2-7
D gene: TRBD2
V gene: TRBV28
CDR3 DNA: TGTGCCAGCAGCTCGGGACTAGCGTACCTCAGCGAGCAGTACTTC
CDR3 protein: CASSSGLAYLSEQYF